A single sample is the source of the 9 T cell receptor beta chains below, sequenced in a study of blood T cell repertoires in COVID-19. Using immunoSEQ multiplex PCR, the repertoire was profiled, and TCRdb retains in-frame clones only, with some absent. Seen here are tens of thousands of clones, about 92% observed once, and the top ten hold under 0.65%. The sample taken for sequencing was peripheral blood. The receptor source for this set is a man between 50 and 59 years old with COVID-19, enrolled during active disease.

The chain is built from TRBV5-6 and TRBJ1-3, with 8 bases that match TRBD1. Germline values: CDR1 SGHDT, CDR2 YYEEEE. Unmatched junction bases numbered 4, after V lost 2 bases and J lost 0 bases. The CDR3 is made up of 16 amino acids. CDR3 in amino acids: CASSFDRGGSGNTIYF. The CDR3 nucleotides are TGTGCCAGCAGCTTCGACAGGGGAGGCTCTGGAAACACCATATATTTT.

This chain connects TRBV28 to TRBJ1-3; TRBD1 agrees at 9 bases. CDR1 MDHEN and CDR2 SYDVKM come from the germline V gene. J lost 0 bases, V lost 2 bases, and 2 bases had no gene match. The CDR3 is 16 residues long. CDR3 nucleotides: TGTGCCAGCAGTTTACACAGGGGGCCCTCTGGAAACACCATATATTTT. Its protein product is CASSLHRGPSGNTIYF.

This clone was counted only a few times. The chain carries TRBV7-3 and TRBJ2-1, with a possible D match to TRBD1 (5 bases). V was clipped by 6 bases and J by 6 bases, with 18 bases between them. Germline CDR1 reads SGHTA; CDR2 reads FQGTGA. The CDR3 is made up of 15 amino acids. CDR3 DNA sequence: TGTGCCAGCAGGTCAAACCAGGGTCAAGGCAATGAGCAGTTCTTC. As protein: CASRSNQGQGNEQFF.

This chain links TRBV30 with TRBJ1-1; D perhaps matches TRBD1 (5 bases). Deletions cut 3 bases from V and 3 bases from J, with 11 bases between. This CDR3 has 13 residues. Germline V lookup: CDR1 GTSNPN, CDR2 SVGIG (reference sequence). The DNA for the CDR3 is TGTGCCTGGAGCGGAGACAGATACACTGAAGCTTTCTTT. Translating gives CAWSGDRYTEAFF.

The chain couples TRBV11-2 to TRBJ2-5; TRBD2 matches 10 bases. This CDR3 is 17 amino acids long. In germline, CDR1 is SGHAT, CDR2 FQNNGV. J gave up 1 base and V 1 base, and 6 bases lay outside the gene matches. This CDR3 is CASSLVPAGGFQETQYF. The CDR3 nucleotides read TGTGCCAGCAGCTTAGTGCCAGCGGGAGGGTTCCAAGAGACCCAGTACTTC.

The CDR3 spells CASSERGQGADEQYF. Written as DNA, the CDR3 is TGTGCCAGCAGTGAAAGGGGGCAGGGAGCGGACGAGCAGTACTTC. The chain uses TRBV6-1 and TRBJ2-7, with 7 bases aligning to TRBD1. The V and J ends lost 2 bases and 5 bases, in that order; junction bases with no gene match: 9. Germline V gene data show CDR1 as MNHNS and CDR2 as SASEGT. The CDR3 covers 15 residues.

V and J are TRBV5-1 and TRBJ2-1, with 8 bases identical to TRBD2. Germline V gene sequence: CDR1 SGHRS, CDR2 YFSETQ. The CDR3 is made up of 16 amino acids. V dropped 4 bases and J dropped 2; count of bases not matched to a gene: 8. In DNA, the CDR3 is TGCGCCAGCAGCGCTGGGGGTAGCGGGACCTACAATGAGCAGTTCTTC. Translating it yields CASSAGGSGTYNEQFF.

The J gene is TRBJ1-2, the V gene TRBV6-2 or TRBV6-3; D is uncertain. The CDR3 loop spans 15 amino acids. V shed 6 bases and J shed 5 bases, with 19 bases lying between them. The V gene's germline CDR1 is MNHEY and CDR2 SVGEGT. CDR3 region: CASSAAAPKHYGYTF. The CDR3 DNA is TGTGCCAGCAGCGCGGCAGCGCCTAAACATTATGGCTACACCTTC.

The gene calls are TRBV3-1 (or the pseudogene TRBV3-2) and TRBJ1-1; D gene unclear. The germline V and J ends were trimmed by 4 bases and 0 bases, with 6 bases remaining between them. The CDR3 length is 13 residues. From germline, CDR1 is LGHDT and CDR2 YNNKEL (reference sequence). The CDR3 nucleotides read TGTGCCAGCAGCCCAACAGTGAACACTGAAGCTTTCTTT. Encoded protein: CASSPTVNTEAFF.